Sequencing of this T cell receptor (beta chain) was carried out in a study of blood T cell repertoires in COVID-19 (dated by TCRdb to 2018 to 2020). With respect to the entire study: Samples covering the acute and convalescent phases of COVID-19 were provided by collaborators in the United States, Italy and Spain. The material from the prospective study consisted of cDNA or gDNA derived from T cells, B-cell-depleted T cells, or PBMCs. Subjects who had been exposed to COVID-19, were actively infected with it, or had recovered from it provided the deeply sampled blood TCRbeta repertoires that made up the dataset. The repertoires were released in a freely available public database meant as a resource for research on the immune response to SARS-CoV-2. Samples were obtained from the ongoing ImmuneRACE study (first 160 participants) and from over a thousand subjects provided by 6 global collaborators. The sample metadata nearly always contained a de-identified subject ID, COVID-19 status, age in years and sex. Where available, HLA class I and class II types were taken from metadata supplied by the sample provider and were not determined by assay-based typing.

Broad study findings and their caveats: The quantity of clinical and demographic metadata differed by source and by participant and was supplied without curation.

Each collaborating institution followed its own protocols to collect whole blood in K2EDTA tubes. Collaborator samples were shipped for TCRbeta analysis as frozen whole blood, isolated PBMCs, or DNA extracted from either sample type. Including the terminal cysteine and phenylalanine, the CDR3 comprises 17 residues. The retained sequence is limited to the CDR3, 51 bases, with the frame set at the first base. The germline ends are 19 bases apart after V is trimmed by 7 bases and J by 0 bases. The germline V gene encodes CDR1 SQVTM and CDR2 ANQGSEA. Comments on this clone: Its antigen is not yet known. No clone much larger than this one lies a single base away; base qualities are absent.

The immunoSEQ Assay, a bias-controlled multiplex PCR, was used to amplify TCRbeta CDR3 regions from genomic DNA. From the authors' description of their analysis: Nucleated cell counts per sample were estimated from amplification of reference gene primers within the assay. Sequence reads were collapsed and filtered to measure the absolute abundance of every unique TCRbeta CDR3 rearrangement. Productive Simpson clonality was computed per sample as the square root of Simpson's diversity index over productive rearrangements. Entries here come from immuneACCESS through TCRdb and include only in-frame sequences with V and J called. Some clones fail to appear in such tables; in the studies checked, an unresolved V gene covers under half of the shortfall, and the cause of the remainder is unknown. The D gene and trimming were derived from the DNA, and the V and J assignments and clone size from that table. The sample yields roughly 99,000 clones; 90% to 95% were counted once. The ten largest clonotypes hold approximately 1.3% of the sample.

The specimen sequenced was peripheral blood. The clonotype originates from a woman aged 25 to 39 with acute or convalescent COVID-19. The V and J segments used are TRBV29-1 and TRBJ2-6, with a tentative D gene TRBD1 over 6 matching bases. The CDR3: CSGSGAGFSSGANVLTF. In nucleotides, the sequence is TGCAGCGGCTCAGGGGCAGGATTCTCCTCTGGGGCCAACGTCCTGACTTTC.